Following are 30 T cell receptor beta chains from one sample sequenced in a study of T cells after yellow fever vaccination. Via MiXCR, TCRdb re-called the 5' RACE reads, giving one row per CDR3 protein. The data contain roughly 140,000 distinct CDR3 sequences, 7.7% of them seen just once; the ten biggest clones take up less than 0.85%. Sequences were derived from CD4+ T cells sorted from PBMCs, sampled 5 days after the yellow fever booster vaccination. The receptors here all came from a man aged 30 to 45 who received the YFV17D yellow fever vaccine.

CDR3 in DNA: TGCGCCAGCAGCTTGGGTGGGGTCCCCTCCTACAATGAGCAGTTCTTC. The encoded protein is CASSLGGVPSYNEQFF. This chain joins TRBV5-1 and TRBJ2-1; D unclear. V was cut by 0 bases and J by 0 bases, with 10 bases left in between. CDR3 length: 16 amino acids. Germline values: CDR1 SGHRS, CDR2 YFSETQ.

As for this clonotype: This may be a read error: a much more frequent sequence differs by one nucleotide. The CDR3 DNA is TGTGCCATCAGTGCTTCAGGAAAAAATCGGCCCCAGCATTTT. It codes for CAISASGKNRPQHF. The V and J genes are TRBV10-3 and TRBJ1-5; D ambiguous. This CDR3 region has 14 residues. Germline V gives CDR1 ENHRY, CDR2 SYGVKD.

This chain joins TRBV6-2 or TRBV6-3 and TRBJ2-1; D gene uncertain. CDR1 is MNHEY, CDR2 SVGEGT, per germline. With 2 bases removed from V and 6 bases from J, the gap between germline ends came to 8 bases. The CDR3 is made up of 13 amino acids. CDR3 in DNA: TGTGCCAGCAGTTACCAAGCGTCCAATGAGCAGTTCTTC. This translates into CASSYQASNEQFF.

The table lists this clonotype with many counts. The V and J genes are TRBV12-3 or TRBV12-4 and TRBJ2-3, with D possibly being TRBD2 (5 bases). The CDR3 runs 15 residues. The ends were cut back, 0 bases at V and 5 bases at J, with 12 bases in the middle. In DNA, the CDR3 is TGTGCCAGCAGTTTAGCGGGAGTTAATATAGATACGCAGTATTTT. This sequence encodes CASSLAGVNIDTQYF.

This clonotype appeared many times. This chain links TRBV6-1 with TRBJ2-3; 14 bases are shared with TRBD2. With 6 bases clipped from V and 5 bases from J, the junction kept 16 bases outside the gene matches. This CDR3 comprises 19 residues. Germline-derived CDR1 and CDR2 are MNHNS and SASEGT. CDR3 sequence reads: CASRPTSGRAVIRGDTQYF. CDR3 DNA sequence: TGTGCCAGCAGACCGACTAGCGGGAGGGCTGTCATTAGAGGAGATACGCAGTATTTT.

This clonotype was observed many times. The rearrangement joins TRBV6-5 to TRBJ2-5, with D hard to call. Germline lookup yields CDR1 MNHEY and CDR2 SVGAGI. V was pared by 0 bases and J by 4 bases, with 15 bases between. The CDR3 has 16 residues. The CDR3 nucleotides are TGTGCCAGCAGTTACTCGATAGGGCTGGGTGGAGAGACCCAGTACTTC. Translation: CASSYSIGLGGETQYF.

This clonotype was counted at least ten times. The rearrangement links TRBV12-3 or TRBV12-4 to TRBJ1-5; D gene ambiguous. There are 15 residues in the CDR3. The ends were cut back, 0 bases at V and 0 bases at J, with 6 bases in the middle. The CDR3 region is CASSLAGYSNQPQHF. CDR3 sequence (DNA): TGTGCCAGCAGTTTAGCTGGTTATAGCAATCAGCCCCAGCATTTT.

The chain uses TRBV5-6 and TRBJ1-2, with 7 bases that match TRBD1. Germline CDR1 and CDR2: SGHDT and YYEEEE. The CDR3 has 13 residues. J gave up 8 bases and V 6 bases, and 10 bases lay outside the gene matches. DNA of the CDR3: TGTGCCAGCATTCTATACAGGGGAGGCGGCTACACCTTC. Residues: CASILYRGGGYTF.

This clonotype was seen many times. The chain is built from TRBV20-1 and TRBJ2-5, with D unresolved. The CDR3 contains 14 residues. Trimming stripped 3 bases from V and 3 bases from J, with 14 bases between. The germline CDR1 and CDR2 sequences are DFQATT and SNEGSKA (reference sequence). The DNA for the CDR3 is TGCAGTGCTAGTCAACCAGGCCTGAAAGAGACCCAGTACTTC. It specifies CSASQPGLKETQYF.

This clonotype was found many times. This chain connects TRBV9 to TRBJ2-2; 8 nucleotides agree with TRBD1. Germline CDR1 reads SGDLS; CDR2 reads YYNGEE. Trimming removed 0 bases from V and 4 bases from J; junction bases left unmatched: 8. The CDR3 loop spans 17 amino acids. The CDR3 coding sequence is TGTGCCAGCAGCGTAGGAGTTACAGGGGGTAGCACCGGGGAGCTGTTTTTT. Its translation: CASSVGVTGGSTGELFF.

This clonotype turned up a few times. The chain is built from TRBV5-4 and TRBJ1-1; the D gene is possibly TRBD1 (5 bases). V shed 4 bases and J shed 3 bases, with 13 bases lying between them. The length of the CDR3 is 14 residues. CDR1 and CDR2 from the germline V gene are SGHNT and YYREEE (reference sequence). CDR3 sequence: CASSPRGRHTEAFF. CDR3 in DNA: TGTGCCAGCAGCCCCCGGGGCCGGCACACTGAAGCTTTCTTT.

This clonotype was detected many times. The chain uses TRBV20-1 and TRBJ2-5; 8 bases fit TRBD2. This CDR3 is built from 14 residues. With V trimmed by 2 bases and J by 4 bases, 6 bases remained unmatched. Germline V gene data show CDR1 as DFQATT and CDR2 as SNEGSKA (reference sequence). CDR3 nucleotides: TGCAGTGCTAGATTAGCGGGACCAGGAGAGACCCAGTACTTC. The encoded protein is CSARLAGPGETQYF.

This clonotype was observed many times. The rearrangement uses TRBV29-1 and TRBJ2-7, with 8 positions matching TRBD1. The V segment lost 6 bases and the J segment 7 bases; nucleotides outside the gene matches: 14. Germline CDR1 is SQVTM and CDR2 is ANQGSEA. This CDR3 has 14 residues. This CDR3 is CSVDGQGPLWEQYF. The CDR3, as DNA: TGCAGCGTCGACGGACAGGGACCTCTGTGGGAGCAGTACTTC.

This clonotype was seen more than once but under ten times. V gene TRBV6-2 or TRBV6-3 combines with J gene TRBJ2-7; D is perhaps TRBD1 (11 bases). Between the trimmed V and J ends, which lost 6 bases and 7 bases, there was a span of 37 bases. The CDR3 spans 20 residues. Germline CDR1 and CDR2: MNHEY and SVGEGT. As DNA, the CDR3 is TGTGCCAGCAGCAGCAGACGGACAGGGGGCGTCCAGCGGGAGGGCCGTGAGCAGTACTTC. This translates into CASSSRRTGGVQREGREQYF.

This clonotype was counted at least ten times. The DNA is omitted, as the CDR3 cannot be located on it reliably, and the CDR3 follows TCRdb's listing. This chain connects TRBV12-3 or TRBV12-4 to TRBJ2-3; the D segment call TRBD2 is taken from the table without a DNA check. The CDR3 has 17 amino acids, counting both end residues. The CDR3 sequence: CASSSSRDLTGTDTQYF.

This clonotype appeared a single time. A much larger clonotype is one base distant, so this may be a read error. The V and J genes are TRBV20-1 and TRBJ2-6; maybe TRBD1 (5 bases). This CDR3 is 18 amino acids long. Germline CDR1 reads DFQATT; CDR2 reads SNEGSKA (reference sequence). The chain's CDR3 is CCAKGPFFPSSGANVLTF. CDR3 in DNA: TGCTGTGCTAAGGGGCCTTTCTTTCCTAGCTCTGGGGCCAACGTCCTGACTTTC.

This clonotype occurred many times. V usage is TRBV5-1 and J usage is TRBJ2-2; D unresolved. V lost 1 base and J lost 6, with 4 bases in between. The CDR3 contains 12 residues. Germline loops: CDR1 SGHRS, CDR2 YFSETQ. The CDR3 nucleotides are TGCGCCAGCAGCTTGTCAGCCGGGGAGCTGTTTTTT. Amino acids: CASSLSAGELFF.

This clonotype was observed a handful of times. This rearrangement joins TRBV19 to TRBJ2-5; D call uncertain. Trimming took 3 bases from V and 5 from J, leaving 13 bases between them. This CDR3 has 14 residues. Per the germline V gene, CDR1 is LNHDA and CDR2 is SQIVND (reference sequence). DNA for the CDR3: TGTGCCAGTAGTATCCCCGGCAGTGTGGAGACCCAGTACTTC. It yields the protein CASSIPGSVETQYF.

This clonotype was counted at least ten times. Here the CDR3 reads CSAYDRGGSNEQFF. The CDR3 coding sequence is TGCAGTGCTTACGACAGGGGGGGGAGCAATGAGCAGTTCTTC. The rearrangement links TRBV20-1 to TRBJ2-1; 9 bases match TRBD1. J lost 6 bases, V lost 5 bases, and 8 bases had no gene match. The CDR3 sequence is 14 residues long. The V gene's germline CDR1 is DFQATT and CDR2 SNEGSKA (reference sequence).

This clonotype was seen ten or more times. This chain uses TRBV27 with TRBJ2-7; 9 bases fit TRBD1. The CDR3 length is 15 residues. The junction had 6 bases not matched to a gene; V was cut back by 6 bases and J by 0 bases. Germline CDR1 and CDR2: MNHEY and SMNVEV (reference sequence). The CDR3 region has the DNA TGTGCCAGCAGACTACAGGGGGCCCCCTCCTACGAGCAGTACTTC. Its translation is CASRLQGAPSYEQYF.

Points on this clonotype: A much larger clone sits a single nucleotide away, making a read error possible. This chain connects TRBV3-1 to TRBJ2-2, with a possible D match to TRBD2 (5 bases). CDR3 size: 16 residues. Germline V gene lookup returns CDR1 LGHDT and CDR2 YNNKEL (reference sequence). Written as DNA, the CDR3 is TGTGCCAGCAGCCACCGTGGTAGGAAGAACACCGGGGAGCTGCTTTTT. Protein: CASSHRGRKNTGELLF.

As concerns this clonotype: This may come from a read error, since a much larger clone is one base off. The chain couples TRBV29-1 to TRBJ2-1, with no clear D. CDR1 and CDR2 (germline): SQVTM, ANQGSEA. The CDR3 is 10 residues long. V was trimmed by 7 bases and J by 8 bases, leaving 9 bases between them. The CDR3 region is CSARCDEQFF. In DNA form, the CDR3 reads TGCAGCGCCAGGTGTGATGAGCAGTTCTTC.

This clonotype was recorded at least ten times. The V gene is TRBV6-4, the J gene TRBJ1-4, with 8 bases fitting TRBD1. Germline V gives CDR1 MRHNA, CDR2 SNTAGT. V lost 6 bases to trimming and J lost 0 bases; unmatched junction nucleotides: 15. This CDR3 region has 19 residues. CDR3 bases: TGTGCCAGCAGCCACTTGCCCAGGGGGCCGGAGGCAACTAATGAAAAACTGTTTTTT. Amino acids: CASSHLPRGPEATNEKLFF.

This clonotype was counted many times. This chain uses TRBV6-5 with TRBJ2-3; D might be TRBD2 (5 bases). The CDR3 sequence is 13 residues long. Germline assignment: CDR1 MNHEY and CDR2 SVGAGI. Trimming pared 2 bases from V and 7 bases from J, leaving 10 bases between. The CDR3 sequence: CASSYGLGNTQYF. Written as DNA, the CDR3 is TGTGCCAGCAGTTACGGACTCGGGAATACGCAGTATTTT.

This clonotype was seen at least ten times. The genes are TRBV28 and TRBJ2-7; 10 positions match TRBD1. This CDR3 is 14 amino acids long. The J segment lost 1 base and the V segment lost 7 bases, leaving 4 bases of the junction unmatched. From germline, CDR1 is MDHEN and CDR2 SYDVKM. CDR3 loop: CASTPGQGSYEQYF. The CDR3 nucleotides are TGTGCCAGCACCCCGGGACAGGGGTCCTACGAGCAGTACTTC.

This clonotype was seen many times. The chain has TRBV6-1 and TRBJ2-2, with TRBD1 as a possible D gene (6 bases). The V gene's germline CDR1 is MNHNS and CDR2 SASEGT. This CDR3 has 14 residues. V lost 6 bases to trimming and J lost 6 bases, with 14 bases between them. The CDR3 spells CASRTGTKAGELFF. The CDR3 bases are TGTGCCAGCAGAACCGGGACAAAGGCCGGGGAGCTGTTTTTT.

This clonotype was counted many times. This sequence joins TRBV7-2 and TRBJ2-5, with 7 bases identical to TRBD1. The germline CDR1 and CDR2 sequences are SGHTA and FQGNSA. This CDR3 region has 14 residues. Trimming cost V 8 bases and J 2 bases; bases outside gene matches: 8. The CDR3 DNA sequence: TGTGCCAGCGCCCCGGGACAGAGACAAGAGACCCAGTACTTC. Its translation is CASAPGQRQETQYF.

This clonotype was detected a few times. This CDR3 reads CASSLASIGLAGPYNEQFF. Here the CDR3 DNA reads TGTGCCAGCAGTTTAGCGTCTATCGGACTAGCGGGGCCATACAATGAGCAGTTCTTC. The V gene is TRBV12-3 or TRBV12-4, the J gene TRBJ2-1; 12 bases align to TRBD2. V lost 0 bases to trimming and J lost 4 bases; unmatched junction nucleotides: 10. This CDR3 has 19 amino acids.

This clonotype was observed a few times. The CDR3 DNA is TGCAGTGCTTTATCTTTCGGTGCTAGCGGCTCCTACGAGCAGTACTTC. Protein sequence: CSALSFGASGSYEQYF. The V gene is TRBV20-1, the J gene TRBJ2-7, with 7 bases fitting TRBD2. This CDR3 region has 16 residues. Trimming cost V 5 bases and J 0 bases; bases outside gene matches: 13. CDR1 and CDR2 (germline): DFQATT, SNEGSKA (reference sequence).

Ten or more counts support this clonotype. This chain links TRBV11-2 with TRBJ2-3; the match to TRBD2 covers 10 bases. The CDR3 is made up of 17 amino acids. With 4 bases clipped from V and 0 bases from J, the junction kept 7 bases outside the gene matches. Per the germline V gene, CDR1 is SGHAT and CDR2 is FQNNGV. The CDR3 nucleotides read TGTGCCAGCAGCTACACAGCGGGAGGGTTCAGCACAGATACGCAGTATTTT. It yields the protein CASSYTAGGFSTDTQYF. The full variable domain, with the rest looked up from reference TRBV11-2 and TRBJ2-3, is EAGVAQSPRYKIIEKRQSVAFWCNPISGHATLYWYQQILGQGPKLLIQFQNNGVVDDSQLPKDRFSAERLKGVDSTLKIQPAKLEDSAVYLCASSYTAGGFSTDTQYFGPGTRLTVL.